This TCR beta chain was captured by sequencing in a study of low-dose radiotherapy and immunotherapy resistance in tumors. Study overall: Cyclophosphamide went in intravenously at 200 mg/m2 every two weeks, one day before radiation and immunotherapy.

Primers used for first-strand cDNA, a TRAV- and TRBV-specific set, covered both alpha and beta chains. With a V-primer adapter and a constant-region primer, TCRs were amplified for 20 PCR cycles. TCRdb redid the calling of the reads with MiXCR, one entry per CDR3 protein. The sample holds under 35,000 distinct CDR3 sequences, under 55% seen once. Stated time point: after trial treatment. Documented treatment: LDRT plus nivolumab, ipilimumab, low-dose cyclophosphamide and aspirin (RACIN trial). Qualifying patients carried advanced solid tumors devoid of tumor-infiltrating lymphocytes. This CDR3 spans 15 amino acids. Germline trimming cut 3 bases from V and 5 bases from J; bases unmatched to any gene: 7. Germline V gene sequence: CDR1 MGHRA, CDR2 YSYEKL.

This sample comprised PBMCs, obtained after low-dose radiotherapy plus immunotherapy. The receptor's source is a male donor with gallbladder cancer. V gene TRBV4-1 combines with J gene TRBJ2-1, with TRBD1 identical over 7 bases. For the CDR3, the DNA is TGCGCCAGCAGCCACCCCGGGACAGCCAACAATGAGCAGTTCTTC. This sequence encodes CASSHPGTANNEQFF.